The present TCR beta chain was sequenced within a study of shared clonotypes between healthy human individuals. The overall study: Each donor's CD4 naive and CD4 memory cells filled three plates apiece, CD8 naive two, and CD8 memory one.

In the naive CD8 group, cells lacked CD45RO and were positively selected for CCR7, so terminally differentiated effector memory CD45RA+ cells were left out. The method was immunoSEQ multiplex PCR; TCRdb's version includes in-frame clones alone and lacks a portion of them. The table shows about 1,800,000 clones, with approximately 94% occurring only once. Germline V lookup: CDR1 LNHDA, CDR2 SQIVND (reference sequence). Trimming took off 4 bases at V and 1 base at J, with 11 bases between the two ends. The CDR3 covers 14 residues. In the case of this clone: Its antigen is currently unknown.

Study-level results: Naive CD4 clonotypes were shared across several donors at roughly 4.6%. Clonotype sharing among donors was expected to depend on sequencing depth.

Sequenced: naive CD8+ T cells sorted from blood. This sequence was found in a man younger than 35 in good health. The chain couples TRBV19 to TRBJ2-7; D is perhaps TRBD1 (5 bases). The CDR3 sequence is CASSTGHGSYEQYF. CDR3 coding DNA: TGTGCCAGTAGTACTGGACACGGATCCTACGAGCAGTACTTC.